This T cell receptor beta chain was retrieved from a study of cytomegalovirus exposure and HLA in healthy donors. The study ran its PCR with 60 Vbeta and 13 Jbeta primers. Only in-frame clones appear in the TCRdb table, and some are missing; sequencing was by immunoSEQ multiplex PCR. The sample table includes some 96,000 clones. Sequencing was performed on PBMCs. This receptor was identified in a young woman in good health and CMV-seronegative.

The CDR3 nucleotides read TGTGCCAGTTCGTTGGGCGGGGTCTACAATGAGCAGTTCTTC. Translating it yields CASSLGGVYNEQFF. This chain joins TRBV9 and TRBJ2-1; D may be TRBD2 (6 bases). The V end was cut by 8 bases, the J end by 3 bases, with 15 bases between. The germline CDR1 and CDR2 sequences are SGDLS and YYNGEE. The CDR3 is 14 amino acids.